These T cell receptor beta chains were read from a single sample in a study of shared clonotypes between healthy human individuals. The repertoire was sequenced with immunoSEQ multiplex PCR; TCRdb's copy has only in-frame clones and lacks some. This table has roughly 1,000,000 clones, around three quarters appearing once. The source material was memory CD4+ T cells from PBMCs. These receptors were obtained from a man younger than 30 in good health. Some clones in this sample may be carry-over from other donors' samples. Both conserved end residues are part of each CDR3.

v_gene	CDR3aa
TRBV2	CASTEGANVLTF
TRBV28	CASSPLSLGQRLVAFF
TRBV7-9	CASSLGQGLGDTQYF
TRBV28	CASSSPWFSGRDTGELFF
TRBV6-5	CASSYYPYLTGELFF
TRBV27	CASKLAPFYEQYF
TRBV7-6	CASSKTKSSGNTIYF
TRBV13	CASSLSGLVDTQYF
TRBV5-5	CASSFGGRTEYQPQHF
TRBV14	CASSHSSGNEQFF
TRBV18	CASSPPDKETQYF
TRBV20-1	CSASEGAGAFF
TRBV6-5	CATPPDRGSEQYF
TRBV5-8	CASSLGEGRGYTF
TRBV9	CASSVDPAGGGEQFF
TRBV28	CASSRTGEETQYF
TRBV4-3	CASSQDREKLFF
TRBV9	CASSAPLAGMVGELFF
TRBV2	CASSEVGTSGRANEQFF
TRBV30	CAWRRGLTGELFF
TRBV2	CASRSQMNTEAFF
TRBV7-3	CASSRGLGETQYF
TRBV7-2	CASSLAGGPYEQYF
TRBV6-5	CASSYARGYGYTF
TRBV5-1	CASSLDGNTIYF
TRBV4-1	CASSQVVSGSGANVLTF
TRBV5-4	CASSPGLAGDEQYF
TRBV11-1	CASSLDGRGGGYTF
TRBV5-4	CASSFGQGEAFF
TRBV28	CASSSGSRDQPQHF
TRBV27	CASMQGGAYNEQFF
TRBV5-6	CASSLGQRHATNEKLFF
TRBV20-1	CSASVADTQYF
TRBV14	CASSQESSRNGGTQYF
TRBV19	CASSIGTPRGYEQYF
TRBV5-4	CASSLATGRGEKLFF
TRBV10-3	CAISESGTGGQETQYF
TRBV18	CASSPYSEQFF
TRBV5-5	CASSFGTAGEKLFF
TRBV7-2	CASSLNNQANQPQHF
TRBV2	CASIAAWATEAFF
TRBV5-1	CASSSATSGRRYEQYF
TRBV7-3	CASSRVADSYNEQFF
TRBV7-8	CASSLRTPLSGATDTQYF
TRBV2	CASRVDRMNTEAFF
TRBV9	CASSVRANTEAFF
TRBV7-3	CASSFSGQITPFF